Included here is one TCR beta chain sequence, with context. The antigen it recognizes is unknown. No qualities accompany the bases; no much larger clone lies one base away. From a lookup of the germline V gene, CDR1 and CDR2 are KGHDR and SFDVKD. The CDR3 measures 16 amino acids from cysteine to phenylalanine. Solely the CDR3 DNA is kept, with 48 bases framed from the first base. Trimming at the junction amounts to 4 bases on V and 5 bases on J, and the germline ends lie 18 bases apart. Systemically healthy Caucasian individuals from Russia, some 36 in total and aged 6 to 90 years, were included as donors. Each donor gave ten milliliters of peripheral blood, drawn into EDTA-treated Vacutainer tubes. Ficoll-Paque density-gradient centrifugation was used to isolate PBMCs, with at least 6 million per sample. Total RNA, at least 6 micrograms per sample, was extracted from PBMCs with Trizol reagent. The percentages of naive CD45RAhigh/CD27high T cells were determined by flow cytometry on a PBMC aliquot from every donor.

The sample belongs to a study of blood T cells in healthy people across ages (dated by TCRdb to 2015 to 2017). With respect to the entire study: Template switching captured roughly one uniquely barcoded TCR beta cDNA molecule per two T cells in model experiments. Using deep sequencing normalized with unique cDNA molecular identifiers, the study measured how TCR beta repertoire diversity changes with age. Four age groups were formed from the donors: young (average approximately 15 years), middle-aged (approximately 39), aged (roughly 56) and long-lived (approximately 78). To avoid experimental bias, donors of different ages were randomly spread across the sequencing lanes. Two additional independent replicas of 1 million unique cDNA reads from the same blood draw were analyzed for two donors (one aged 18 to 30 and one aged 80 or older). The study at large found these results: Compared with the aged group, more naive CD4+ T cells, fewer expanded clones and increased TCR diversity were shown by the long-lived group, suggesting age selection. Because profiling used bulk unsorted PBMCs, naive and antigen-experienced compartments could not be compared conclusively. Observed TCR beta diversity per million T cells fell roughly linearly with age, and a significant reduction was already apparent by age about 36. Because donor CMV infection status was unknown, age-related changes in expanded clonotypes were potentially confounded. The percentage of naive T cells measured by flow cytometry correlated strongly with observed TCR beta diversity. Estimates of total diversity based on one million sequenced T cells were regarded as lower bounds and as underestimates.

The library was prepared using 5' RACE. The data were produced on an Illumina HiSeq 2500. A second PCR of roughly 7 to 11 cycles was performed with a sample-barcoded 5' primer and a J-beta primer mix. A unique molecular identifier was introduced onto each TCR beta cDNA molecule by a template-switch 5' adaptor carrying 12 random nucleotides. Each sample yielded at least 3 million CDR3-containing paired-end reads. The Mint cDNA synthesis kit, primed by a TRBC-specific oligonucleotide, was used to synthesize first-strand cDNA from all RNA. Following uracil-DNA glycosylase treatment, all cDNA underwent a first 18-cycle PCR with the universal primers M1SS and BC2_uni_R. As for the original processing: For normalization, 1 million high-quality reads were randomly selected from each sample, with every read carrying a distinct molecular identifier. Instead of being binned into consensus sequences, reads that shared molecular identifiers were thrown out. MiTCR, with a Q25 quality threshold and the strictest error-elimination algorithm, was used for CDR3 identification, clonotype clustering and error correction. A nonparametric unseen species model using Euler transformation provided a lower-bound estimate of total TCR beta diversity. TCRdb handled the public reads itself, with Q25 trimming in fastp and clone calling in MiXCR, and kept productive beta chains. Here each entry gathers all rows of one CDR3 protein and keeps the most common genes and DNA. These V and J calls rely on TCRdb rather than the paper's analysis. The sample profile shows roughly 680,000 distinct CDR3 sequences; approximately 50% of them were found once. Roughly 34% of the sample belongs to the ten largest clones.

Rearrangement joined TRBV24-1 to TRBJ2-3; the D gene cannot be named for sure. This receptor was identified in a woman aged 55-69 years in good health. Sequencing input: blood. The DNA sequence is given as TGTGCCACCAGTGACCCCACAGCTTCTACGGTAGATACGCAGTATTTT. Protein translation: CATSDPTASTVDTQYF.